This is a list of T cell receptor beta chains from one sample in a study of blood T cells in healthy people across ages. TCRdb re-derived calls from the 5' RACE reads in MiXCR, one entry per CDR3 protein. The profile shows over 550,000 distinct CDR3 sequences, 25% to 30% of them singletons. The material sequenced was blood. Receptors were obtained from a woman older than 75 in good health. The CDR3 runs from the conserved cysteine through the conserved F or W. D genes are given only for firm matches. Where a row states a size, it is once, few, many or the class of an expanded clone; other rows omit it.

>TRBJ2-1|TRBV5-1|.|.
TGTGCCAGCAGCCTGGGGACGCCGGCCCTAAACATTCAGTTCTTC
CASSLGTPALNIQFF
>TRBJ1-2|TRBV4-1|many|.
TGCGCCAGCAGCCTTCAGTCGGGGGTCGCTAACTATGGCTACACCTTC
CASSLQSGVANYGYTF
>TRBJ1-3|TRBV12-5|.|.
TGTGCTAGTGGAGAGTCCGGAAACACCATATATTTT
CASGESGNTIYF
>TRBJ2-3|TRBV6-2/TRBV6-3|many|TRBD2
TGTGCCACCGCCGGGGGGACTCCTTTTACAGATACGCAGTATTTT
CATAGGTPFTDTQYF
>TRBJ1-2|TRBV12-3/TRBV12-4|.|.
TGTGCCAGCACCCTTTGGGGGGTCGTCTATGGCTACACCTTC
CASTLWGVVYGYTF
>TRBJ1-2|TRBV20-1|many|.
TGCAGTGCTATTACCAATTCTAACTATGGCTACACCTTC
CSAITNSNYGYTF
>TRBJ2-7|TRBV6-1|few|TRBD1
TGTGCCAGCAGCCGGGACAGGGACTACTACGAGCAGTACTTC
CASSRDRDYYEQYF
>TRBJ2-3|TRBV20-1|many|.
TGCAGTGCTAGATCGGCAGCAGATACGCAGTATTTT
CSARSAADTQYF
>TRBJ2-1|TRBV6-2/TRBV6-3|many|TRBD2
TGTGCCAGCAGTTTAGCGGGGGGGACTAATGAGCAGTTCTTC
CASSLAGGTNEQFF
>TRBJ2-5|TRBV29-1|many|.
TGCAGCGTTGAATGGAGCCAAGAGACCCAGTACTTC
CSVEWSQETQYF
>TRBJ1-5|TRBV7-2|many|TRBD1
TGTGCCAGCAGCTTAGGGGACAGGGGAGGTCAGCCCCAGCATTTT
CASSLGDRGGQPQHF
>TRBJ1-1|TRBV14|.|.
TGTGCCAGCAGCCAATACCTAGACACTGAAGCTTTCTTT
CASSQYLDTEAFF
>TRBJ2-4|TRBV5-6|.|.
TGTGCCGGCAGCTTGGGCACACTAAACATTCAGTACTTC
CAGSLGTLNIQYF
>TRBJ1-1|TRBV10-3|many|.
TGTGCCATGCAACTGGGGCTCGACACTGAAGCTTTCTTT
CAMQLGLDTEAFF
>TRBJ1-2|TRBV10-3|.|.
TGTGCCATCAGTGCCACGGACGTCGATGGCTACACCTTC
CAISATDVDGYTF
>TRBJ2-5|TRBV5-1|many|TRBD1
TGCGCCAGCAGCTTGGAACATATACAGGGGGAGACCCAGTACTTC
CASSLEHIQGETQYF
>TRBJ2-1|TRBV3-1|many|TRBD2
TGTGCCAGCAGCGCGGGGGTCCTCCTCCATGAGCAGTTCTTC
CASSAGVLLHEQFF
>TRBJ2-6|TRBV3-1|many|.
TGTGCCAGCAGCTCGGACAGAAGCTCTGGGGCCAACGTCCTGACTTTC
CASSSDRSSGANVLTF
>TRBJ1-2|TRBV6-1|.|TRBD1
TGTGCCAGCAGTTTTAAGAGCGGGACAGGGGATGGCTACACCTTC
CASSFKSGTGDGYTF
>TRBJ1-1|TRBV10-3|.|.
TGTACCATCAGTTACGACGATAACACTGAAGCTTTCTTT
CTISYDDNTEAFF
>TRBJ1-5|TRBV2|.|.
TGTGCCAGCACCGCAGGCAGGGCTCGGAATCAGCCCCAGCATTTT
CASTAGRARNQPQHF
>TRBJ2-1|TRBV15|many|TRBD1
TGTGCCACCAGCAGAGATCTGCAGGGGGCGAGTAGTGAGCAGTTCTTC
CATSRDLQGASSEQFF
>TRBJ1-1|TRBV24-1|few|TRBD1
TGTGCCACCAGTGATTCACAGGGGAGAAACACTGAAGCTTTCTTT
CATSDSQGRNTEAFF
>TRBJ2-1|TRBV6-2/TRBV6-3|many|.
TGTGCCAGCAGTACTCCACCTAATGAGCAGTTCTTC
CASSTPPNEQFF
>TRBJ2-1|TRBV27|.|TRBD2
TGTGCCAGCAGTCCTTACAGACGGGGAGGGTACAATGAGCAGTTCTTC
CASSPYRRGGYNEQFF
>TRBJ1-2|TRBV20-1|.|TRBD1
TGCAGTGCTAGAGATCCAAAACACCCGACAGGGGGAAGCGATGGCCACACCTTC
CSARDPKHPTGGSDGHTF
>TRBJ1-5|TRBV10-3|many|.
TGTGCCATCAGCACAGGGAATGCTCAGCCCCAGCATTTT
CAISTGNAQPQHF
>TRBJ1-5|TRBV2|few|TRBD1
TGTGCCAGCAGTAGGACAGGGGGAAAGCAGCCCCAGCATTTT
CASSRTGGKQPQHF
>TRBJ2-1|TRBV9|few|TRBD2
TGTGCCAGCAGCGTAGATTCTAGCGGCTGCAATGAGCAGTTCTTC
CASSVDSSGCNEQFF
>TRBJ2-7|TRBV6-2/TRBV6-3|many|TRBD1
TGTGCCAGCAGTTACGCGGGACAGGGGGCCTACGAGCAGTACTTC
CASSYAGQGAYEQYF
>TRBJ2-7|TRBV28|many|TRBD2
TGTGCCAGCAGTGATACTAGCGGGGGATACGAGCAGTACTTC
CASSDTSGGYEQYF
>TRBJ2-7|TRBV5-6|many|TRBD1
TGTGCCAGCAGCTCAACCGGACAGGGCAACGAGCAGTACTTC
CASSSTGQGNEQYF
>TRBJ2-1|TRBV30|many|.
TGTGCCTGGAGTCGTGGGGGGGCCTGGAATGAGCAGTTCTTC
CAWSRGGAWNEQFF
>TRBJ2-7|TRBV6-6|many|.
TGTGCCAGCAGTCCTACCAATACAGGCTCCTACGAGCAGTACTTC
CASSPTNTGSYEQYF
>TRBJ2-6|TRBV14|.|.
TGTGCCAGCAGCCCAGGGTCCCAACCTGGGGCCAACGTCCTGACTTTC
CASSPGSQPGANVLTF
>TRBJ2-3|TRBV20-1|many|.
TGCAGTGCACTATTGGGTTCGGATACGCAGTATTTT
CSALLGSDTQYF
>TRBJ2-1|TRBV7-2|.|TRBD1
TGTGCCAGCGGGCAGGGGGTAGACAATGAGCAGTTCTTC
CASGQGVDNEQFF
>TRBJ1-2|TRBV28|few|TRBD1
TGTGCCAGCAGTTCGGACAGGAGCTTGAGGGGCTACACCTTC
CASSSDRSLRGYTF
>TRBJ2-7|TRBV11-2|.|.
TGTGCCAGCAGCTTAGATCGGTGGGCCCACGAGCAGTACTTC
CASSLDRWAHEQYF
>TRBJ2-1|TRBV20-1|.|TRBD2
TGCAGTGCTAATGGACTAGCGGGAAGGGGCACTGAGCAGTTCTTC
CSANGLAGRGTEQFF
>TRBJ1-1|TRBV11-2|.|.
TGTGCCAGCAGCTTAGGGTTGGACAGGAACACTGAAGCTTTCTTT
CASSLGLDRNTEAFF
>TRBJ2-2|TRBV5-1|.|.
TGCGCCAGCAGCCTCGACCGCGGGGTCGCGAACACCGGGGAGCTGTTTTTT
CASSLDRGVANTGELFF
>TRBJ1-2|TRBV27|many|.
TGTGCCAGCTGGGGGGGGCCCGGGACAAACCGTAACTATGGCTACACCTTC
CASWGGPGTNRNYGYTF
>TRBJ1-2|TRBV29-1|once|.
TGCAGCGTTTGGGGGCCGAACTATGGCTACACCTTC
CSVWGPNYGYTF
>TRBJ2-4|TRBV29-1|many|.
TGCAGCGTTGCACTCGGTGGGGCCAAAAACATTCAGTACTTC
CSVALGGAKNIQYF
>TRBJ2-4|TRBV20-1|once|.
TGCAGTGCAAAGGACTGGTCTATAGCCAAAAACATTCAGTACTTC
CSAKDWSIAKNIQYF
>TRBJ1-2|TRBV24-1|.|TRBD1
TGTGCCACCGGGACAGGGTATGGCTACACCTTC
CATGTGYGYTF
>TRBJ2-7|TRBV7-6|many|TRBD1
TGTGCCAGCAGCTTAGCGGTGGACAGGGGTTACTACGAGCAGTACTTC
CASSLAVDRGYYEQYF
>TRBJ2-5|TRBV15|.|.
TGTACCACCAGCAGAGTTGGCCGGGAGACCCAGTACTTC
CTTSRVGRETQYF
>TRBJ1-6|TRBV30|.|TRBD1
TGTGCCACCGACAGGGGCGAGTATAATTCACCCCTCCACTTT
CATDRGEYNSPLHF
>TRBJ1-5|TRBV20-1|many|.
TGCAGTGCTAGAGATCTGGAGAGGCAGGGGCAGCCCCAGCATTTT
CSARDLERQGQPQHF
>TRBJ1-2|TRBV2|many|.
TGTGCCAGCAGTGAAGCGGGCAGTAACTATGGCTACACCTTC
CASSEAGSNYGYTF
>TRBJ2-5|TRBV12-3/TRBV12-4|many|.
TGTGCCAGCAGCCCTGATCAGGCCCCGGGGACCCAGTACTTC
CASSPDQAPGTQYF
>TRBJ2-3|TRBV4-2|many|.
TGTGCCAGCAGCCAAGGGGAGTTTAGCGCACACACAGATACGCAGTATTTT
CASSQGEFSAHTDTQYF
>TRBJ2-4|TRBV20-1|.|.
TGCAGTGCTAGTTCTCCGGGACGCGCCAAAAACATTCAGTACTTC
CSASSPGRAKNIQYF